These 24 T cell receptor beta chains came from one sample sequenced in a study of T cells after yellow fever vaccination. TCRdb fed the 5' RACE reads into MiXCR, producing one record per CDR3 protein. The table has more than 25,000 distinct CDR3 sequences, about 5.5% seen once. The input for sequencing was PBMCs, either bulk or a sorted T-cell subset (CD4+, CD8+, memory, or dextramer-sorted; not recorded which), taken 15 days after the yellow fever booster vaccination. The receptors were sampled from a man younger than 45 who received the YFV17D yellow fever vaccine.

This clonotype appeared many times. The chain joins TRBV24-1 to TRBJ2-3; D is uncertain. This CDR3 is 14 amino acids long. CDR1 KGHDR and CDR2 SFDVKD come from the germline V gene. Between the trimmed V and J ends, which lost 2 bases and 5 bases, there was a span of 10 bases. The CDR3 DNA follows: TGTGCCACCAGTGATTCTCGGTCAAAAGATACGCAGTATTTT. Translating it yields CATSDSRSKDTQYF.

Ten or more counts support this clonotype. V usage is TRBV20-1 and J usage is TRBJ2-1, with 10 bases fitting TRBD2. The CDR3 is 15 amino acids. The V and J ends lost 6 bases and 8 bases, in that order; junction bases with no gene match: 13. The germline gives CDR1 DFQATT, CDR2 SNEGSKA (reference sequence). The DNA for the CDR3 is TGCAGTGCAGTAAGAAGCGGGAGGGCCTTACATGAGCAGTTCTTC. This sequence encodes CSAVRSGRALHEQFF.

This clonotype has ten or more counts. This chain connects TRBV14 to TRBJ1-3; unclear D gene. V gave up 0 bases and J gave up 0 bases, with 9 bases separating them. The CDR3 is 16 amino acids. Germline V CDR1 and CDR2: SGHDN, FVKESK. DNA of the CDR3: TGTGCCAGCAGCCAAGACGCCGGACTCTCTGGAAACACCATATATTTT. Translated: CASSQDAGLSGNTIYF.

There are many counts of this clonotype. The chain combines TRBV7-9 with TRBJ2-1; D may be TRBD2 (6 bases). The germline V gene has CDR1 SEHNR and CDR2 FQNEAQ (reference sequence). Deletions cut 1 base from V and 5 bases from J, with 12 bases between. The CDR3 has 15 amino acids. The CDR3 bases are TGTGCCAGCAGCTTAGAGGGGTCTAGCGACAATGAGCAGTTCTTC. As protein: CASSLEGSSDNEQFF.

The V call is TRBV7-9, the J call TRBJ2-7, with no clear D. Trimming removed 3 bases at V and 3 bases at J, with 12 bases between. Germline-derived CDR1 and CDR2 are SEHNR and FQNEAQ (reference sequence). This CDR3 is 14 amino acids long. CDR3 DNA: TGTGCCAGCAGCTTGTCAGGTTTTAGCTACGAGCAGTACTTC. It codes for CASSLSGFSYEQYF.

This clonotype was seen many times. The gene calls are TRBV5-1 and TRBJ2-7, with D tentatively TRBD1 (5 bases). The CDR3 contains 13 residues. Germline-derived CDR1 and CDR2 are SGHRS and YFSETQ. The V gene lost 4 bases and the J gene lost 4 bases, with 12 bases spanning the gap. CDR3 protein: CASSLQGMYEQYF. For the CDR3, the DNA is TGCGCCAGCAGCCTCCAGGGTATGTACGAGCAGTACTTC.

In its sample, this clonotype was seen many times. The rearrangement uses TRBV20-1 and TRBJ2-1; 9 nucleotides match TRBD2. CDR3 length equals 15 residues. V gave up 1 base and J gave up 2 bases; unmatched junction bases: 3. Germline CDR1 DFQATT, CDR2 SNEGSKA (reference sequence). CDR3 in amino acids: CSARGLAVAYNEQFF. CDR3 nucleotide sequence: TGCAGTGCTAGAGGACTAGCGGTAGCCTACAATGAGCAGTTCTTC.

This clonotype was seen at least ten times. The chain employs TRBV5-1 and TRBJ1-1; D remains unclear. Germline-derived CDR1 and CDR2 are SGHRS and YFSETQ. The CDR3 is 14 amino acids. Trimming took 4 bases from V and 0 from J, leaving 10 bases between them. Here the CDR3 DNA reads TGCGCCAGCAGCAACCCTGGGATGAACACTGAAGCTTTCTTT. Protein sequence: CASSNPGMNTEAFF.

This clonotype was counted a few times. V gene TRBV4-2 combines with J gene TRBJ2-1, with TRBD1 as a possible D gene (6 bases). With 5 bases removed from V and 0 bases from J, the gap between germline ends came to 14 bases. Germline V gene lookup returns CDR1 LGHNA and CDR2 YNFKEQ. CDR3 length equals 16 residues. The CDR3 protein is CASSDGDRSSYNEQFF. CDR3 sequence (DNA): TGTGCCAGCAGCGACGGCGACAGGAGCTCCTACAATGAGCAGTTCTTC.

This clonotype was counted ten times or more. The chain carries TRBV20-1 and TRBJ2-1; D is ambiguous. Trimming took 3 bases from V and 5 from J, leaving 17 bases between them. From germline, CDR1 is DFQATT and CDR2 SNEGSKA (reference sequence). The CDR3 totals 15 residues. CDR3 protein: CSARAPSGRDNEQFF. The CDR3 nucleotides read TGCAGTGCTAGGGCCCCCTCGGGCCGAGACAATGAGCAGTTCTTC.

The sample holds many counts of this clonotype. The rearrangement joins TRBV5-8 to TRBJ1-1; 8 bases agree with TRBD1. V gave up 4 bases and J gave up 9 bases; unmatched junction bases: 14. Germline-derived CDR1 and CDR2 are SGHTS and YDEGEE. The CDR3 contains 15 residues. CDR3: CASSRPEDRGEKAFF. The CDR3 region has the DNA TGTGCCAGCAGCCGTCCCGAAGACAGGGGCGAAAAAGCTTTCTTT.

For this clonotype: The junction shows a germline mismatch at one end, possibly a read error. J is TRBJ2-7 and V is TRBV9; 8 bases agree with TRBD1. The germline V gene has CDR1 SGDLS and CDR2 YYNGEE. CDR3 size: 13 residues. The CDR3 sequence: CASSADRGREHYF. As DNA, the CDR3 is TGTGCCAGCAGCGCAGACAGGGGTCGAGAGCACTACTTC.

The table lists this clonotype with many counts. This chain links TRBV29-1 with TRBJ1-1; no firm D call. CDR3 size: 14 residues. The V and J ends lost 4 bases and 2 bases respectively, with 14 bases between them. The germline gives CDR1 SQVTM, CDR2 ANQGSEA. The CDR3 coding sequence is TGCAGCGTTGGAAGGAAGGATTCAAACACTGAAGCTTTCTTT. This encodes CSVGRKDSNTEAFF. The full variable domain, with the rest looked up from reference TRBV29-1 and TRBJ1-1, is SAVISQKPSRDICQRGTSLTIQCQVDSQVTMMFWYRQQPGQSLTLIATANQGSEATYESGFVIDKFPISRPNLTFSTLTVSNMSPEDSSIYLCSVGRKDSNTEAFFGQGTRLTVV.

This clonotype was seen many times. V gene TRBV5-1 combines with J gene TRBJ1-1; D not resolved. The CDR3 runs to 12 residues. Germline V gives CDR1 SGHRS, CDR2 YFSETQ. Trimming pared 2 bases from V and 1 base from J, leaving 3 bases between. This chain's CDR3 is CASSLQNTEAFF. CDR3 DNA sequence: TGCGCCAGCAGCTTACAGAACACTGAAGCTTTCTTT.

This clonotype was detected ten times or more. The CDR3 region is CASSPQGIPGANVLTF. The CDR3 bases are TGCGCCAGCAGCCCACAGGGAATACCTGGGGCCAACGTCCTGACTTTC. The V gene is TRBV23-1, the J gene TRBJ2-6, with a possible D match to TRBD1 (6 bases). TRBV23-1 is classed as an ORF, of uncertain function. Between the trimmed V and J ends, which lost 6 bases and 2 bases, there was a span of 14 bases. The length of the CDR3 is 16 residues.

This clonotype has ten or more counts. The rearrangement links TRBV20-1 to TRBJ1-2, with 8 bases that match TRBD1. Germline CDR1 DFQATT, CDR2 SNEGSKA (reference sequence). The V and J ends lost 0 bases and 8 bases, in that order; junction bases with no gene match: 14. This CDR3 has 16 amino acids. The CDR3 region is CSARDPIVRGLGGYTF. Here the CDR3 DNA reads TGCAGTGCTAGAGATCCCATAGTCAGGGGGCTAGGAGGCTACACCTTC.

This clonotype was picked up many times. The chain couples TRBV6-6 to TRBJ2-1; D ambiguous. CDR1 is MNHNY, CDR2 SVGAGI, per germline (reference sequence). The CDR3 extends over 13 amino acids. With 2 bases removed from V and 5 bases from J, the gap between germline ends came to 7 bases. CDR3 in amino acids: CASSYLQDNEQFF. CDR3 nucleotide sequence: TGTGCCAGCAGTTACCTCCAGGACAATGAGCAGTTCTTC.

This clonotype has a count of ten or more. The V call is TRBV7-2, the J call TRBJ2-1; D unresolved. V lost 1 base, J lost 10 bases, and 11 bases lay in between. CDR3 length equals 13 residues. Germline assignment: CDR1 SGHTA and CDR2 FQGNSA. CDR3 protein: CASSLGSWVEQFF. CDR3 coding DNA: TGTGCCAGCAGCTTAGGGAGTTGGGTGGAGCAGTTCTTC.

A remark on this clonotype: A much larger clone lies a single base off, so this may be a read error. The V call is TRBV20-1, the J call TRBJ2-1, with TRBD2 matching over 14 bases. The germline V gene has CDR1 DFQATT and CDR2 SNEGSKA (reference sequence). The CDR3 has 16 amino acids. Trimming cost V 3 bases and J 15 bases; bases outside gene matches: 16. The CDR3 region has the DNA TGCAGTGCTAGGGGCGAGGCAGGGACTAGCGGGAGTGGGGGGTTCTTC. Protein: CSARGEAGTSGSGGFF.

This clonotype was observed at least ten times. This sequence joins TRBV7-9 and TRBJ1-4; a weak D match, TRBD1 (5 bases). Trimming left V 2 bases short and J 4 bases short, with 8 bases between. Germline CDR1 reads SEHNR; CDR2 reads FQNEAQ (reference sequence). The CDR3 has 14 residues. Here the CDR3 DNA reads TGTGCCAGCAGCTTACAGGGCTATAATGAAAAACTGTTTTTT. Encoded protein: CASSLQGYNEKLFF.

This clonotype was observed at least ten times. The rearrangement uses TRBV4-3 and TRBJ2-3; TRBD2 aligns across 12 bases. V lost 3 bases and J lost 5; bases outside the gene matches: 3. Per the germline V gene, CDR1 is LGHNA and CDR2 is YSLEER. The CDR3 has 15 residues. As DNA, the CDR3 is TGCGCCAGCAGCCACCAACTAGCGGGGGGAGATACGCAGTATTTT. Translation: CASSHQLAGGDTQYF.

This clonotype was found many times. The chain links TRBV20-1 to TRBJ2-5; 11 bases match TRBD1. The germline gives CDR1 DFQATT, CDR2 SNEGSKA (reference sequence). The CDR3 length is 15 residues. V dropped 5 bases and J dropped 3; count of bases not matched to a gene: 8. Written as DNA, the CDR3 is TGCAGTGCTGGGGAACCGGGACAGGGGGAAGAGACCCAGTACTTC. Residues: CSAGEPGQGEETQYF.

Many counts were recorded for this clonotype. This chain uses TRBV4-2 with TRBJ2-6; the D is unclear. V was clipped by 2 bases and J by 1 base, with 21 bases between them. The V gene's germline CDR1 is LGHNA and CDR2 YNFKEQ. This CDR3 contains 20 residues. CDR3: CASSQLFSTARSSGANVLTF. For the CDR3, the DNA is TGTGCCAGCAGCCAACTCTTCAGCACAGCCCGAAGTTCTGGGGCCAACGTCCTGACTTTC.

This clonotype came up many times. The V gene is TRBV5-1, the J gene TRBJ2-7; possibly TRBD1 or TRBD2 for D (5 bases each). V lost 0 bases and J 3 bases, leaving 16 bases between the germline ends. There are 16 residues in the CDR3. The germline V gene has CDR1 SGHRS and CDR2 YFSETQ. DNA for the CDR3: TGCGCCAGCAGCTTGGCCCCGACCGGGGCCTTCTACGAGCAGTACTTC. Amino acid sequence: CASSLAPTGAFYEQYF.